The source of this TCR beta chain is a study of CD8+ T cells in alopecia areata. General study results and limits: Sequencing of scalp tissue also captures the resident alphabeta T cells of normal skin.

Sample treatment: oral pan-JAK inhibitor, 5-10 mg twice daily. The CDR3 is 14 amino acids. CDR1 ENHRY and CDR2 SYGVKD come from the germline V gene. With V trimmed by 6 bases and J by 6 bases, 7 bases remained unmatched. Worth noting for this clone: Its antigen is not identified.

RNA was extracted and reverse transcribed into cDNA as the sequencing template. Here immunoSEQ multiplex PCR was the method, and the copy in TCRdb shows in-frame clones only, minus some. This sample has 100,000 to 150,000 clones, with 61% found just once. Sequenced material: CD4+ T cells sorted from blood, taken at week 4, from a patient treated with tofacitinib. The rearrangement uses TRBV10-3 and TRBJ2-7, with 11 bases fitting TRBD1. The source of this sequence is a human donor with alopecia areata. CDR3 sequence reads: CAIRTDRGLAEQYF. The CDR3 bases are TGTGCCATCAGGACGGACAGGGGGCTAGCCGAGCAGTACTTC.